This T cell receptor (beta chain) was found in a study of beta chain features in type 1 diabetes listed by TCRdb under 2018. Context from the whole study: Mean age, gender distribution, total cell number and subset yield were not different between patients and healthy donors. A total of 85 million to 140 million sorted cells were examined across all samples, and the number of cells per subset was strongly correlated with RNA yield. The study compared TCRB repertoires of sorted circulating CD4+ T cell subsets between recently diagnosed type 1 diabetes patients and matched healthy donors. Regulatory and stem cell-like memory subsets were obtained from only 8 patients and roughly eight healthy donors, while naive and central memory subsets were obtained from all 28 donors. What the authors observed across the whole study: Because cDNA rather than genomic DNA was sequenced, highly expressing activated cells could have been over-represented, although no difference in activation and CD3 levels was found between groups. Shorter templates might have been favored by PCR, but patient and control samples were amplified and corrected together, so both groups would have been affected equally by any skew. HLA sub-analyses involved small numbers of individuals, so any influence of HLA type on TCRB rearrangement remained unresolved. Patients with type 1 diabetes made fewer insertions and deleted more nucleotides at VDJ recombination sites, implying thymic rearrangement abnormalities. Naive, central memory and regulatory TCRB repertoires appeared to be more alike among patients than among healthy donors. A moderate but significant shortening of TCRB CDR3 length was observed in type 1 diabetes patients in all four CD4+ subsets.

A note on this clone: Its specific antigen is unknown. Qualities for individual bases were not recorded, and no much larger clone is one base off.

A single peripheral blood draw of approximately 100 mL on average was collected from each donor into heparinised tubes. Naive, central memory, regulatory and stem cell-like memory CD4+ T cells were sorted on a BD FACSAria II using a panel including CD45RO, CCR7, CD25, CD127, CD95 and CD27. Purity was above 95% for every sorted population. PBMCs were isolated right away by Lymphoprep density gradient centrifugation and were stained directly, without culture. So that batch effects would be minimized, each experiment stained and sorted samples in pairs, pairing one healthy donor with one patient. The entire isolated RNA was reverse transcribed using the High Capacity cDNA Reverse Transcription Kit, and thus expressed TCRB transcripts were sequenced. Deep immunoSEQ sequencing was applied to naive, central memory and regulatory T cell samples, giving an average of about 3.6 million total reads per sample. Sorted cells were lysed in RLT buffer, and RNA was extracted using DNase-treated RNeasy Micro or Mini kits according to cell number. Each cell subset was processed on its own to prevent cross-contamination, while patient and healthy donor samples were processed together. TCRB sequences were amplified from cDNA with the immunoSEQ multiplex PCR, producing 87-bp fragments spanning the CDR3 region. Sequencing of the amplicons was done on the Illumina HiSeq platform. Per the original workflow: Synthetic template baselines were used to correct PCR bias computationally, reads within Hamming distance 2 were collapsed, and singletons that could not be merged were discarded. Reads were aligned against IMGT to assign V, D and J genes, CDR3 length and insertions or deletions at six rearrangement sites. Within each subset, clonotype counts were normalized to sorted cell number, after which true diversity and Gini coefficients were computed with the tcR R package. Repertoire sharing was quantified using the overlap coefficient calculated on TCRB nucleotide sequences. As a proxy for the pre-selection repertoire, out-of-frame TCRB sequences from naive cells were analyzed. TCRdb obtained this table from immuneACCESS and retained in-frame rearrangements with V and J assigned. These tables miss some clones; where compared with another copy, unresolved V genes account for less than half of the shortfall, and the remainder is unexplained. From that table come the V and J calls and clone size; the DNA was used to work out D and trimming. This sample lists roughly 700,000 clones; around 15% were detected once. The top ten constitute 0.022% of the sample.

The clonotype was recovered from a man in his late teens or twenties with type 1 diabetes. The sample was naive CD4+ T cells from blood. In light of the paper, this sample's cell subset or site label describes: true naive CD4+ T cells.

The CDR3 in this case is CASSLAQGALNEKLFF. The DNA sequence is given as TGTGCCAGCAGCTTGGCACAAGGGGCCCTTAATGAAAAACTGTTTTTT. Recombination joined TRBV5-6 with TRBJ1-4; TRBD1 might be the D gene, on 5 matching bases. CDR1 and CDR2, per the germline V gene, are SGHDT and YYEEEE. V gives up 0 bases and J gives up 4 bases, and the segment between their germline ends measures 13 bases. Taken from cysteine to phenylalanine, the CDR3 has 16 residues. The sequence is cut down to CDR3 DNA, 48 bases in frame from base 1.